This entry is about one T cell receptor (beta chain). The antigen remains unidentified. The data belong to a study of T and B cells in COVID-19 patients. CDR1 is MNHNY and CDR2 is SVGAGI in the germline V gene (reference sequence). The ends lost 5 bases at V and 0 bases at J; junction bases unmatched: 5. The CDR3 runs to 16 residues. Blood genomic DNA input for TRB amplification was about 250-550 ng. Multiplex PCR with BIOMED2 TRB-A/B primer pools amplified TRB rearrangements. TCRdb re-analysed the multiplex PCR reads in MiXCR, keeping a single row per CDR3 protein. Here the sample spans approximately 8,100 distinct CDR3 sequences, about 30% being singletons. Study-wide results and caveats: Highly clonal in active COVID-19, TRB repertoires exceeded healthy-donor diversity and richness at recovery. Patients with COVID-19 reportedly showed strongly skewed T cell receptor beta variable and joining gene usage. Of thousands of TCR clusters found only in the recovered cohort, 31 had low generation probability.

The sequence came from a human donor with active COVID-19. Sample: blood. J is TRBJ1-5 and V is TRBV6-6; TRBD1 matches 9 bases. CDR3 amino acids: CASSDRTGVSNQPQHF. DNA for the CDR3: TGTGCCAGCAGTGACAGGACAGGGGTTAGCAATCAGCCCCAGCATTTT.